The present TCR beta chain was sequenced within a study of spatial heterogeneity in lung cancer. The wider study: Taken at a median of roughly 23 months after resection, follow-up PBMC samples underwent sequencing when available. Sequence detection consistently recorded a greater number of beta-chain than alpha-chain sequences.

Comments on this clonotype: The antigen is unknown.

J lost 6 bases, V lost 4 bases, and 9 bases had no gene match. The CDR3 has 15 amino acids. Germline lookup yields CDR1 SGHRS and CDR2 YFSETQ. Broader study findings: In blood, ubiquitous expanded tumor TCRs appeared more at resection than follow-up.

Sample time point: blood at routine non-recurrence follow-up after resection. Without sorting, whole RNA was sequenced from tumor, nontumor lung or frozen PBMC. Carried by each TCR cDNA molecule was a unique molecular identifier. TCRdb used MiXCR to reprocess the 5' RACE reads, holding one entry per CDR3 protein. The sample has some 110,000 distinct CDR3 sequences, 12% seen once. V and J are TRBV5-1 and TRBJ2-7; 11 nucleotides line up with TRBD1. The sequence derives from a male donor with early-stage non-small cell lung cancer. Specimen: PBMCs, collected at follow-up. CDR3: CASSPTGQGASEQYF. In DNA form, the CDR3 reads TGCGCCAGCAGCCCGACCGGACAGGGGGCCTCCGAGCAGTACTTC.